One sample yielded the 10 T cell receptor beta chains listed below, sequenced in a study of post-analysis software for immune sequencing data. The study's findings and limits: Included in a set of 5 or 6 TRBV segments more frequent in patients than controls were TRBV5-6, TRBV5-1 and TRBV20-1.

Tagging with unique molecular identifiers was a feature of the TCR beta cDNA libraries. TCRdb re-derived calls from the PCR reads in MiXCR, one entry per CDR3 protein. The sample has roughly 870,000 distinct CDR3 sequences, about 50% seen once. No antigens are known for them. The sequenced sample consisted of blood. The receptor set was obtained from a girl between 5 and 17 years old with multiple sclerosis.

This clonotype was seen more than once but under ten times. An end of the junction does not agree with germline; a read error may underlie this. The chain combines TRBV7-6 with TRBJ2-7; a possible D gene is TRBD1 (5 bases). The J call may be incorrect, as the DNA end agrees better with TRBJ2-5. Germline-derived CDR1 and CDR2 are SGHVS and FNYEAQ. The CDR3 sequence is 14 residues long. CDR3 sequence: CASSLRQGGETQYF. The CDR3 coding sequence is TGCGCCAGCAGCTTGCGGCAGGGCGGTGAGACCCAGTACTTC.

This clonotype has just a few counts. The rearrangement joins TRBV5-1 to TRBJ2-7; D is undetermined. Germline CDR1 is SGHRS and CDR2 is YFSETQ. This CDR3 has 14 residues. V lost 4 bases and J 1 base, leaving 12 bases between the germline ends. In DNA form, the CDR3 reads TGCGCCAGCAGCGGGAACATCAATTCCTACGAGCAGTACTTC. Protein product: CASSGNINSYEQYF.

About this clonotype: This CDR3 fails to terminate in the conserved phenylalanine or tryptophan, so it likely reflects a read error. The rearrangement joins TRBV6-1 to TRBJ2-7; 11 bases fit TRBD1. Germline CDR1 MNHNS, CDR2 SASEGT. CDR3 size: 15 residues. CDR3 amino acids: CACSATGTGGYEQYS. CDR3 sequence (DNA): TGTGCCTGCAGTGCAACCGGGACAGGGGGCTACGAGCAGTACTCC.

There are many counts of this clonotype. The junction departs from the called germline gene at one end, perhaps through a read error. This rearrangement joins TRBV6-4 to TRBJ2-7; no definite D call. CDR3 length: 11 residues. Germline V gene lookup returns CDR1 MRHNA and CDR2 SNTAGT. The CDR3 bases are TGCGCCAGCAGCGACACCTACGAGCAGTACTTC. Translating it yields CASSDTYEQYF.

The J gene is TRBJ2-7, the V gene TRBV7-9; 9 nucleotides match TRBD2. Germline loops: CDR1 SEHNR, CDR2 FQNEAQ (reference sequence). V was pared by 6 bases and J by 3 bases, with 12 bases of the junction left unmatched. The CDR3 has 16 residues. CDR3 sequence reads: CASSPPIAGVVYEQYF. CDR3 sequence (DNA): TGTGCCAGCAGTCCCCCCATAGCGGGAGTAGTCTACGAGCAGTACTTC. Based on the CDR3 plus reference TRBV7-9 and TRBJ2-7, the full variable domain is DTGVSQNPRHKITKRGQNVTFRCDPISEHNRLYWYRQTLGQGPEFLTYFQNEAQLEKSRLLSDRFSAERPKGSFSTLEIQRTEQGDSAMYLCASSPPIAGVVYEQYFGPGTRLTVT.

The chain carries TRBV28 and TRBJ2-7, with D perhaps TRBD2 (6 bases). V gave up 5 bases and J gave up 2 bases, with 10 bases separating them. Germline values: CDR1 MDHEN, CDR2 SYDVKM. The CDR3 length is 13 residues. The CDR3 here is CASSGAGPYEQYF. The CDR3 DNA is TGTGCCAGCAGTGGGGCGGGGCCCTACGAGCAGTACTTC.

The chain combines TRBV4-1 with TRBJ2-3; D may be TRBD2 (7 bases). In germline, CDR1 is MGHRA, CDR2 YSYEKL. Trimming took 2 bases from V and 0 from J, leaving 18 bases between them. The CDR3 length is 18 residues. As DNA, the CDR3 is TGCGCCAGCAGCCAACAGGCCCGGGGGGCCTCTAGCACAGATACGCAGTATTTT. This sequence encodes CASSQQARGASSTDTQYF.

V gene TRBV29-1 combines with J gene TRBJ1-1, with unresolved D. Germline V gives CDR1 SQVTM, CDR2 ANQGSEA. Deletions cut 4 bases from V and 1 base from J, with 10 bases between. The CDR3 is made up of 13 amino acids. The CDR3 sequence: CSVVRIANTEAFF. DNA of the CDR3: TGCAGCGTTGTACGGATCGCGAACACTGAAGCTTTCTTT.

This CDR3 is CSVEAWEETQYF. For the CDR3, the DNA is TGCAGCGTTGAAGCCTGGGAAGAGACCCAGTACTTC. The V call is TRBV29-1, the J call TRBJ2-5; no firm D call. Germline CDR1 and CDR2: SQVTM and ANQGSEA. V was shortened by 1 base and J by 3 bases, with 6 bases between the two germline ends. The CDR3 consists of 12 residues.

This clonotype occurred a few times. A read error may produce the germline difference seen at one junction end. The chain carries TRBV15 and TRBJ2-7; TRBD1 matches at 8 bases. The CDR3 has 17 residues. Germline CDR1 reads LNHNV; CDR2 reads YYDKDF (reference sequence). This chain's CDR3 is CVTSRGLGQGNGYEQYF. CDR3 coding DNA: TGTGTCACCAGCAGAGGTCTAGGACAGGGCAATGGCTACGAGCAGTACTTC.